These 5 T cell receptor beta chains were all obtained from the same sample, sequenced in a study of human T cells and chemical hapten exposure (dated by TCRdb to the early 2020s). Library construction relied on RACE. The sequencer listed for this sample is NextSeq 500. The public reads were quality trimmed at Q25 with fastp and then assembled into clones with MiXCR by TCRdb, keeping productive beta chains. Rows merge per CDR3 protein into single entries with the most common DNA and genes. Recorded for this sample are over 300,000 distinct CDR3 sequences; approximately 5% of them occurred a single time. 2% to 3% of the sample rests with the top ten. According to the study, the label for this sample's time point signals: pre-sensitization, week 0. The treatment or condition tag for this specimen amounts to: therapeutic diphenylcyclopropenone sensitization with weekly scalp DPC. The sequencing here drew on whole blood, taken in connection with sensitization to the hapten diphenylcyclopropenone (DPC). The receptor set was obtained from a woman aged 45 to 65 with alopecia areata. Some clones in this sample may be carry-over from other donors' samples.

This clonotype has ten or more counts. The rearrangement uses TRBV27 and TRBJ1-6; 9 nucleotides align to TRBD1. This CDR3 comprises 17 residues. Germline assignment: CDR1 MNHEY and CDR2 SMNVEV (reference sequence). Germline trimming cut 3 bases from V and 10 bases from J; bases unmatched to any gene: 13. CDR3 amino acids: CASSFSPGTGFRSPLHF. CDR3 coding DNA: TGTGCCAGCAGTTTCAGTCCCGGGACAGGGTTCAGATCACCCCTCCACTTT.

Regarding this clonotype: A read error may explain this, as a much larger clone is one base away. The chain joins TRBV6-5 to TRBJ1-5, with no clear D. The CDR3 loop spans 13 amino acids. Germline V gives CDR1 MNHEY, CDR2 SVGAGI. The CDR3 sequence: CASSYSPGQPQLF. The CDR3 nucleotides read TGTGCCAGCAGTTACTCCCCGGGCCAGCCCCAGCTTTTT.

This clonotype was counted many times. The chain couples TRBV7-6 to TRBJ2-3, with TRBD2 matching 7 bases. This CDR3 comprises 16 residues. V was clipped by 1 base and J by 2 bases; unmatched bases: 6. Germline loops: CDR1 SGHVS, CDR2 FNYEAQ. The CDR3 coding sequence is TGTGCCAGCAGCTTAGGGGGGGGTCTTCACACAGATACGCAGTATTTT. Translated, it gives CASSLGGGLHTDTQYF.

This chain links TRBV20-1 with TRBJ1-5, with D perhaps TRBD1 (5 bases). Trimming stripped 0 bases from V and 0 bases from J, with 21 bases between. Per germline, CDR1 DFQATT and CDR2 SNEGSKA (reference sequence). This CDR3 spans 19 amino acids. The CDR3 sequence is CSARDRETASLDSNQPQHF. CDR3 sequence (DNA): TGCAGTGCTAGAGATAGGGAGACAGCATCCCTCGATAGCAATCAGCCCCAGCATTTT.

This chain joins TRBV11-1 and TRBJ2-2; D tentatively reads TRBD1 or TRBD2 (6 bases each). V was cut by 5 bases and J by 5 bases, with 18 bases left in between. Germline lookup yields CDR1 SGHAT and CDR2 FQDESV (reference sequence). The CDR3 spans 16 residues. CDR3 residues: CASSAIMGGLTGELFF. In nucleotides, the CDR3 is TGTGCCAGCAGCGCCATCATGGGGGGCTTGACCGGGGAGCTGTTTTTT.